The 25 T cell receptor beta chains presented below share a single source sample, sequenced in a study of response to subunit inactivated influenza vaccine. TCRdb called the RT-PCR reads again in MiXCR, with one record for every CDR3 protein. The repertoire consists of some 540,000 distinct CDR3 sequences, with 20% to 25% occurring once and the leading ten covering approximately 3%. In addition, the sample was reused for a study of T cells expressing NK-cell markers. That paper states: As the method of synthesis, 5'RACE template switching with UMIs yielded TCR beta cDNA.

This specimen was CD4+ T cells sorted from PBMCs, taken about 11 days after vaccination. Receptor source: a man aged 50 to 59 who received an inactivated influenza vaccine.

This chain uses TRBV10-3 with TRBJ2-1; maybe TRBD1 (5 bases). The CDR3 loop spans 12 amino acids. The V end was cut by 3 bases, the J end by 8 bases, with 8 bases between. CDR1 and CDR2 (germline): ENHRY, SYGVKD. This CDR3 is CAISESGHEQFF. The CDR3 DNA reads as TGTGCCATCAGTGAATCAGGGCATGAGCAGTTCTTC.

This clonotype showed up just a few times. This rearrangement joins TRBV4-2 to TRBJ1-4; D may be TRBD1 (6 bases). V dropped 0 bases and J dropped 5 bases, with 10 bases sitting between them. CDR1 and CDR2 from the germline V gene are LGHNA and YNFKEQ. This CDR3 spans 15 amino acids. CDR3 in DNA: TGTGCCAGCAGCCAAGACAACAGGGTAAATGAAAAACTGTTTTTT. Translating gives CASSQDNRVNEKLFF.

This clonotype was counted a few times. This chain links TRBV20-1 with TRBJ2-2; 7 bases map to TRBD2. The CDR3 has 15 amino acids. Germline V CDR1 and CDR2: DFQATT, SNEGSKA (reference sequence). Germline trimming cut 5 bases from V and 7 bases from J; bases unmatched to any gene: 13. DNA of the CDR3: TGCAGTGCTTTTGCGGGGGTCGTTCTGGGCGGGGAGCTGTTTTTT. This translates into CSAFAGVVLGGELFF.

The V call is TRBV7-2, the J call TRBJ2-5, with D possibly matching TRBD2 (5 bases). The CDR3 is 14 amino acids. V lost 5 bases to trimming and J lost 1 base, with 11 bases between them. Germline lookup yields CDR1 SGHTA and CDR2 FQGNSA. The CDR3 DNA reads TGTGCCAGCAGCGCGGGTGGGTTCCAAGAGACCCAGTACTTC. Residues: CASSAGGFQETQYF.

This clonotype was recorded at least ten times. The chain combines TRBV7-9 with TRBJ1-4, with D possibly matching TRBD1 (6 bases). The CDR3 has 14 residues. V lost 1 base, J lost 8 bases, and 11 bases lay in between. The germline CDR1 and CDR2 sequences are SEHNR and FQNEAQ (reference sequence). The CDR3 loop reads CASSLEGGNEKLFF. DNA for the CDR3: TGTGCCAGCAGCTTAGAAGGGGGGAACGAAAAACTGTTTTTT.

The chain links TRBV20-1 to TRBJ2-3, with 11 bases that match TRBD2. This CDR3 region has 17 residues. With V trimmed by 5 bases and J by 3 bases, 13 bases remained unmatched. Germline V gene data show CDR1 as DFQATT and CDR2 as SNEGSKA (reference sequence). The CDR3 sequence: CSAFNLALAGGTDTQYF. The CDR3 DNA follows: TGCAGTGCTTTCAACCTGGCCCTAGCGGGAGGAACAGATACGCAGTATTTT.

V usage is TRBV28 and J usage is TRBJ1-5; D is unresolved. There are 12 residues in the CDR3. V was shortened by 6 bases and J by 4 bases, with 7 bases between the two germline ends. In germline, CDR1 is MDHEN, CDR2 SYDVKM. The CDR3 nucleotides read TGTGCCAGCAGGTCTAGAAATCAGCCCCAGCATTTT. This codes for CASRSRNQPQHF.

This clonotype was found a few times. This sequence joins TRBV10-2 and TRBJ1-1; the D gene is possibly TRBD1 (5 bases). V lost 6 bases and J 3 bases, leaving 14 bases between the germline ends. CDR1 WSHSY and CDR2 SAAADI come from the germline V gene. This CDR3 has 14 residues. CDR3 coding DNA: TGCGCCAGCAGGGACTGGACAACAGACACTGAAGCTTTCTTT. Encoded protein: CASRDWTTDTEAFF.

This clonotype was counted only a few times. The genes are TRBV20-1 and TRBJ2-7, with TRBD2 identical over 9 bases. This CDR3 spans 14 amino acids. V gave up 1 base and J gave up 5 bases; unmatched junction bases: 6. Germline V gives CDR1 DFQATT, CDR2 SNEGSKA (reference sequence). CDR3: CSARGWVAGDEQYF. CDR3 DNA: TGCAGTGCTAGAGGTTGGGTAGCGGGAGACGAGCAGTACTTC.

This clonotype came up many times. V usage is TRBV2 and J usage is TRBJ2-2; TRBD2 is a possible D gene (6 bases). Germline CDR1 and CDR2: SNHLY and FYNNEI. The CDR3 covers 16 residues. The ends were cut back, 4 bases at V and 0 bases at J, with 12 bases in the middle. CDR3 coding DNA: TGTGCCAGCAGTGCTCCCCGACTAGCGAACACCGGGGAGCTGTTTTTT. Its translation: CASSAPRLANTGELFF.

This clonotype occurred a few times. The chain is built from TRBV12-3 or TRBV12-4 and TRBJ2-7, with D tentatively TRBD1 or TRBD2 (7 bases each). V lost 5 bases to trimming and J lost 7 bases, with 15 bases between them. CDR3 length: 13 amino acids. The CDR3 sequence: CASSPGTAGEQYF. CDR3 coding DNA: TGTGCCAGCAGTCCCGGGACAGCGGGGGAGCAGTACTTC.

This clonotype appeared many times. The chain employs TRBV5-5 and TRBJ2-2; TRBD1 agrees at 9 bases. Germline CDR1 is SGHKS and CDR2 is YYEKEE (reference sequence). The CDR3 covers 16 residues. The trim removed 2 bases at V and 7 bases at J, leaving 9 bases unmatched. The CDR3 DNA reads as TGTGCCAGCAGCTTCTTGGGGACAGGGCGATTCGGGGAGCTGTTTTTT. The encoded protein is CASSFLGTGRFGELFF.

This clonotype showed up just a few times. In DNA form, the CDR3 reads TGTGCCAGCAGTTTAGCAGGAAGGACTGACTACGAGCAGTACTTC. Protein: CASSLAGRTDYEQYF. This chain links TRBV12-3 or TRBV12-4 with TRBJ2-7; the D gene is possibly TRBD2 (5 bases). V dropped 0 bases and J dropped 3 bases, with 12 bases sitting between them. This CDR3 is 15 amino acids long.

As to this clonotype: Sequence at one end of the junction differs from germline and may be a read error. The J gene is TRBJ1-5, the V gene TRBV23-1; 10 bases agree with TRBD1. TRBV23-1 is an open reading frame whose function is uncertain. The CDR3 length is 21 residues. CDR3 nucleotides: TGCGCCAGCAGTCAACCGGCCCCGACGGTGGTCCGGGACAGGGGCAACCAGCCCCAGCATTTT. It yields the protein CASSQPAPTVVRDRGNQPQHF.

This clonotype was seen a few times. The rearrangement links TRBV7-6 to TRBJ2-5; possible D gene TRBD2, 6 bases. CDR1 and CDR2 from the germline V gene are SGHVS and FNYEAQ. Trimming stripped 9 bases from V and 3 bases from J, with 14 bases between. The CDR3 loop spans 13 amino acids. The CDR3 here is CARGEVAEETQYF. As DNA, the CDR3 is TGTGCCAGGGGGGAGGTAGCCGAAGAGACCCAGTACTTC. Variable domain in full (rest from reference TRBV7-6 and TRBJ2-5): GAGVSQSPRYKVTKRGQDVALRCDPISGHVSLYWYRQALGQGPEFLTYFNYEAQQDKSGLPNDRFSAERPEGSISTLTIQRTEQRDSAMYRCARGEVAEETQYFGPGTRLLVL.

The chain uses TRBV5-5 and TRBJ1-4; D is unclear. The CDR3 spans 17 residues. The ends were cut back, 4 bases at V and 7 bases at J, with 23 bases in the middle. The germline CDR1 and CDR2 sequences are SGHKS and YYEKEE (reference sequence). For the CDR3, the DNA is TGTGCCAGCAGCGGAGCTTTAAGTCGGCTGAAGGGTGAAAAACTGTTTTTT. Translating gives CASSGALSRLKGEKLFF. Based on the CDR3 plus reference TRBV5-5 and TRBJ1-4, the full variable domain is DAGVTQSPTHLIKTRGQQVTLRCSPISGHKSVSWYQQVLGQGPQFIFQYYEKEERGRGNFPDRFSARQFPNYSSELNVNALLLGDSALYLCASSGALSRLKGEKLFFGSGTQLSVL.

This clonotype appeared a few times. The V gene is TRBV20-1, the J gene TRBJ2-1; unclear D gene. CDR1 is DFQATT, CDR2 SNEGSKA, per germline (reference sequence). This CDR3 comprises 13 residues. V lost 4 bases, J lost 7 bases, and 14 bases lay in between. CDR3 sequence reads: CSAKKTARNEQFF. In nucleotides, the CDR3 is TGCAGTGCTAAAAAGACGGCCCGGAATGAGCAGTTCTTC.

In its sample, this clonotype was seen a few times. CDR3 amino acids: CASRDTEQFF. CDR3 nucleotide sequence: TGTGCCAGCAGGGACACTGAGCAGTTCTTC. The gene calls are TRBV6-1 and TRBJ2-1, with D perhaps matching TRBD1 (5 bases). The CDR3 length is 10 residues. The V end lost 6 bases, the J end lost 9 bases, and 6 bases lay between the germline ends. The germline V gene has CDR1 MNHNS and CDR2 SASEGT.

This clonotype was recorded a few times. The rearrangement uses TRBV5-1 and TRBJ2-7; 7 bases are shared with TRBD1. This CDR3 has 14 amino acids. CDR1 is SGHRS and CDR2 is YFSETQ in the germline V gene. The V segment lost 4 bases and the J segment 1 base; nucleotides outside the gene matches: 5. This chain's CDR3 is CASSRDSTSYEQYF. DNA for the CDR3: TGCGCCAGCAGCCGGGACAGTACTTCCTACGAGCAGTACTTC.

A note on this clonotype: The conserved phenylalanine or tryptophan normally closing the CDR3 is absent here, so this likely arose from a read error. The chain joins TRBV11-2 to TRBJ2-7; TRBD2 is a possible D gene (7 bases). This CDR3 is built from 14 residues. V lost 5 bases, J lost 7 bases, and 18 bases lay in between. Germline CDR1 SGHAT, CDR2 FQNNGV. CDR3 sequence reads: CASSPAGAAGEQYL. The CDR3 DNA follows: TGTGCCAGCAGCCCCGCGGGGGCTGCGGGAGAGCAGTACCTC.

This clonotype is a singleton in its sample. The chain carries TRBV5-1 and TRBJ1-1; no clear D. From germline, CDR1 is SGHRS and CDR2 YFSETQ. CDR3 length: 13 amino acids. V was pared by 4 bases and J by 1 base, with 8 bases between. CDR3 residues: CASSHAQNTEAFF. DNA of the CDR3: TGCGCCAGCAGCCACGCACAGAACACTGAAGCTTTCTTT.

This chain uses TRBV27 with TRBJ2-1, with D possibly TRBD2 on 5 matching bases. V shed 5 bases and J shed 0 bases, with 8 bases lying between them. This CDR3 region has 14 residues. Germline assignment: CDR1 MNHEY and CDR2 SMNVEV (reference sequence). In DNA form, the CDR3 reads TGTGCCAGCAGTAGAGCGGCCTCCTACAATGAGCAGTTCTTC. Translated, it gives CASSRAASYNEQFF.

CDR3 bases: TGCAGTTCCACTACGGGAGTCGCCAAAAACATTCAGTACTTC. This encodes CSSTTGVAKNIQYF. This rearrangement joins TRBV20-1 to TRBJ2-4, with D tentatively TRBD2 (6 bases). V lost 8 bases and J 1 base, leaving 15 bases between the germline ends. This CDR3 contains 14 residues. The germline V gene has CDR1 DFQATT and CDR2 SNEGSKA (reference sequence).

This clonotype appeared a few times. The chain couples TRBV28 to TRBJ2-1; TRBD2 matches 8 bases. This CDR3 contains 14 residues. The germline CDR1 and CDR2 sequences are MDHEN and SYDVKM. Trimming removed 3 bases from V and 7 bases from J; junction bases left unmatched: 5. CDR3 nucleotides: TGTGCCAGCAGTTTCGGCCGCGGGAGGAATGAGCAGTTCTTC. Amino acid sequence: CASSFGRGRNEQFF.

CDR3 sequence (DNA): TGTGCCAGCAGTAAAGGACAGCAAACCTACGAGCAGTACTTC. It specifies CASSKGQQTYEQYF. The V gene is TRBV7-2, the J gene TRBJ2-7, with D perhaps matching TRBD1 (6 bases). Germline V gives CDR1 SGHTA, CDR2 FQGNSA. The CDR3 extends over 14 amino acids. Between the trimmed V and J ends, which lost 6 bases and 2 bases, there was a span of 14 bases.